The rows below give T cell receptor beta chains drawn from one sample of a study of blood T cell repertoires in COVID-19. The data were produced by immunoSEQ multiplex PCR, yet TCRdb's version contains in-frame clones alone and is incomplete. The sample has approximately 72,000 clones, around 86% seen once. Sequences were obtained from peripheral blood. The receptors were sampled from a woman aged 55-70 years with acute or convalescent COVID-19. The CDR3 runs from the conserved cysteine through the conserved F or W. Fields, in order: V gene, clone size, CDR3 protein. Clone sizes are given selectively: once, few, many, or a class where the clone is expanded.

V gene: TRBV5-1; clone size: NA; CDR3 protein: CASSGGLAGAQETQYF
V gene: TRBV5-5; clone size: NA; CDR3 protein: CASSFGAGVLSYEQYF
V gene: TRBV5-1; clone size: NA; CDR3 protein: CASSFRDNTDTQYF
V gene: TRBV3-1/TRBV3-2; clone size: NA; CDR3 protein: CASSQAGKRGGEDEQFF
V gene: TRBV6-5; clone size: few; CDR3 protein: CASSNPGTPIETQYF
V gene: TRBV5-1; clone size: NA; CDR3 protein: CASSLTSGGALSGELFF
V gene: TRBV4-2; clone size: NA; CDR3 protein: CASSQYIRAGNTIYF
V gene: TRBV14; clone size: NA; CDR3 protein: CASSQSDYGYTF
V gene: TRBV6-6; clone size: NA; CDR3 protein: CASGLGGSYNEQFF
V gene: TRBV7-8; clone size: NA; CDR3 protein: CASSRDRGQVQPQHF
V gene: TRBV19; clone size: NA; CDR3 protein: CAGHYRLGEQYF